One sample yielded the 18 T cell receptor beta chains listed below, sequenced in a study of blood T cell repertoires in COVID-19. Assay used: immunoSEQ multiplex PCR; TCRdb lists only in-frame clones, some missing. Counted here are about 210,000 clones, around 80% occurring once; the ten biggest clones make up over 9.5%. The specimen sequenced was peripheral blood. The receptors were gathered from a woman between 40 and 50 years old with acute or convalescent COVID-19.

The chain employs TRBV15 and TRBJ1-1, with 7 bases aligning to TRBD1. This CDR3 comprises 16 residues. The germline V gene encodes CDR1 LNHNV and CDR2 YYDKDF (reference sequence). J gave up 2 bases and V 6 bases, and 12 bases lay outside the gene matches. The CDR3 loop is CATRDFFRGINTEAFF. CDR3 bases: TGTGCCACCAGAGACTTCTTCAGGGGGATTAACACTGAAGCTTTCTTT.

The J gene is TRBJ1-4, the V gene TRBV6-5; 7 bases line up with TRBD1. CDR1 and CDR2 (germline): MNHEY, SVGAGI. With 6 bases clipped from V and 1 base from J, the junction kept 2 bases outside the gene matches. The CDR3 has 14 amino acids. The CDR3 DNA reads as TGTGCCAGCAGCAACAGGGGAACTAATGAAAAACTGTTTTTT. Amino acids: CASSNRGTNEKLFF.

The CDR3 DNA reads TGTGCCAGCAGTTTCGCTGGAGGGCTAGCCCGCACAGATACGCAGTATTTT. It specifies CASSFAGGLARTDTQYF. The chain couples TRBV27 to TRBJ2-3, with a weak D call TRBD2 (6 bases). The CDR3 is 17 residues long. V shed 3 bases and J shed 1 base, with 17 bases lying between them. Germline V lookup: CDR1 MNHEY, CDR2 SMNVEV (reference sequence).

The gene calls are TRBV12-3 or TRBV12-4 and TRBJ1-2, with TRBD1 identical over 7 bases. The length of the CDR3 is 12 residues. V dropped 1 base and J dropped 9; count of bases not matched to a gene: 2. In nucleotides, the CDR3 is TGTGCCAGCAGTTTAGGGACAGGCCGCTACACCTTC. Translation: CASSLGTGRYTF.

The CDR3 is CAIRFVGSTDTQYF. In DNA, the CDR3 is TGTGCCATCCGATTTGTCGGTAGCACAGATACGCAGTATTTT. This chain uses TRBV6-5 with TRBJ2-3, with D hard to call. The CDR3 loop spans 14 amino acids. V was trimmed by 10 bases and J by 0 bases, leaving 14 bases between them. Germline V lookup: CDR1 MNHEY, CDR2 SVGAGI.

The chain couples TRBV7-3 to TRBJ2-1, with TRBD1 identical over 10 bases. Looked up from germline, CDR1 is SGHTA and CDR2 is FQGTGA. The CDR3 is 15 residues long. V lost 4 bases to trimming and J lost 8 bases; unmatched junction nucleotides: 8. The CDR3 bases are TGTGCCAGCAGCTCCCCTGGGACAGGGGTGGATGAGCAGTTCTTC. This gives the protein CASSSPGTGVDEQFF.

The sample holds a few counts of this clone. DNA of the CDR3: TGTGCCACCAGCAGAGATCGATTGGCATCGAACACCGGGGAGCTGTTTTTT. This sequence encodes CATSRDRLASNTGELFF. The genes are TRBV15 and TRBJ2-2; the D is unclear. Trimming pared 0 bases from V and 0 bases from J, leaving 11 bases between. The germline gives CDR1 LNHNV, CDR2 YYDKDF (reference sequence). This CDR3 comprises 17 residues.

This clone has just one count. CDR3 in DNA: TGCGCCAGCAGCTTGCGTCCAGGGGCAGGTCAGCCCCAGCATTTT. It specifies CASSLRPGAGQPQHF. V gene TRBV5-1 combines with J gene TRBJ1-5; D is possibly TRBD1 (6 bases). The CDR3 consists of 15 residues. V was pared by 1 base and J by 6 bases, with 14 bases between. From germline, CDR1 is SGHRS and CDR2 YFSETQ.

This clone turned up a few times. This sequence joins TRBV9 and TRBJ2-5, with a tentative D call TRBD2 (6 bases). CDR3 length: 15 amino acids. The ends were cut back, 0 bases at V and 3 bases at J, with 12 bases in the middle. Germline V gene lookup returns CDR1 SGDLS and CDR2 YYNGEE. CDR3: CASSVGPSAKETQYF. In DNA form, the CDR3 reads TGTGCCAGCAGCGTAGGTCCTAGCGCAAAAGAGACCCAGTACTTC.

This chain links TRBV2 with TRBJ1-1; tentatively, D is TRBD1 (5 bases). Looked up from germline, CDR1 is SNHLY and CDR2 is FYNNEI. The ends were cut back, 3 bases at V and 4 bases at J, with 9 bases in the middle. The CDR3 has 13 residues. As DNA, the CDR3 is TGTGCCAGCAGTGAGGGGGGGGGCACTGAAGCTTTCTTT. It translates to CASSEGGGTEAFF.

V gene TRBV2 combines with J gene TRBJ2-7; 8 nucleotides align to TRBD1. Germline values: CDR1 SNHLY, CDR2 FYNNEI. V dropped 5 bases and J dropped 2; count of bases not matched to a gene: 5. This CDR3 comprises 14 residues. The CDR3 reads CASSPQGGTYEQYF. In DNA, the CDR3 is TGTGCCAGCAGTCCACAGGGGGGAACCTACGAGCAGTACTTC. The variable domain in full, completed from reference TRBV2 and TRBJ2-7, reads EPEVTQTPSHQVTQMGQEVILRCVPISNHLYFYWYRQILGQKVEFLVSFYNNEISEKSEIFDDQFSVERPDGSNFTLKIRSTKLEDSAMYFCASSPQGGTYEQYFGPGTRLTVT.

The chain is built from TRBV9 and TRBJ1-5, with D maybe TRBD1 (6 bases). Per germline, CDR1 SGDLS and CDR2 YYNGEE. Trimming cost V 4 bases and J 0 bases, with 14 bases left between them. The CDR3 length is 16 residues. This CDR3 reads CASSPRTETSNQPQHF. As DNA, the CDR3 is TGTGCCAGCAGCCCAAGGACAGAGACTAGCAATCAGCCCCAGCATTTT.

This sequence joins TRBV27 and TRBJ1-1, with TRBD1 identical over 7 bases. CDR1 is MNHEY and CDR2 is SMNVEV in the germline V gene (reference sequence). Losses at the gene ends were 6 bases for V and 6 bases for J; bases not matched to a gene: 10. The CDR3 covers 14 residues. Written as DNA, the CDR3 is TGTGCCAGCAGCAGTTTCAGACAGGGCCCTGAAGCTTTCTTT. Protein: CASSSFRQGPEAFF.

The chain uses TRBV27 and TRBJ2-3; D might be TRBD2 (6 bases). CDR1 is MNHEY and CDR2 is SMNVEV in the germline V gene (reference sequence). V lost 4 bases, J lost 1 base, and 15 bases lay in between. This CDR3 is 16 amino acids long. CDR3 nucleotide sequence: TGTGCCAGCAGTTCCCGCGAGGGAGGAGGCACAGATACGCAGTATTTT. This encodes CASSSREGGGTDTQYF.

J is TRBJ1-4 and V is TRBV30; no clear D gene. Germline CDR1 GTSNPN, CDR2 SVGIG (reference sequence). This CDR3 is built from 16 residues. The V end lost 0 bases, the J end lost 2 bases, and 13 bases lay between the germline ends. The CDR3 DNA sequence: TGTGCCTGGAGTGTCTTGACGGGGAATACTAATGAAAAACTGTTTTTT. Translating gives CAWSVLTGNTNEKLFF.

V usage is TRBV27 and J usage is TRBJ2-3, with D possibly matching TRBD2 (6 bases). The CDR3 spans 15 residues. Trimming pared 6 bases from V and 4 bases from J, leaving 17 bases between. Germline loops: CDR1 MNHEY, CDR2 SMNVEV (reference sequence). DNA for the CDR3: TGTGCCAGCAGACCCTTCGGGACTGGAGCAGATACGCAGTATTTT. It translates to CASRPFGTGADTQYF.

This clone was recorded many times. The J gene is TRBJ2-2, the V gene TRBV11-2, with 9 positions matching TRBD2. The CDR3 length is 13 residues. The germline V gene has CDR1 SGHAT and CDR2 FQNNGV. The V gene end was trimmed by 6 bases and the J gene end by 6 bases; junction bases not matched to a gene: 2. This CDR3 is CASRRTSAGELFF. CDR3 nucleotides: TGTGCCAGCAGACGGACTAGCGCCGGGGAGCTGTTTTTT.

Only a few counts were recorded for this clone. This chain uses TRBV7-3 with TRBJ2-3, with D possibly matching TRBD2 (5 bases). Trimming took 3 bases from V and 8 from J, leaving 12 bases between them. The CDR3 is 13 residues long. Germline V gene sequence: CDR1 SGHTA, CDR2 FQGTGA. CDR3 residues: CASSFLAPTTQYF. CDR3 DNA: TGTGCCAGCAGCTTCCTAGCCCCTACTACGCAGTATTTT.